This TCR beta chain was captured in a study of radiation and T cells in renal cell carcinoma. As to treatment: treatment-naive control, cytoreductive nephrectomy. This renal cell carcinoma was of the clear cell type. The method was immunoSEQ multiplex PCR; TCRdb's version includes in-frame clones alone and lacks a portion of them. The top ten clones hold approximately 10% of a sample with over 15,000 clones, about 53% of them seen once. This sample comprised tumor tissue, obtained from a patient whose treatment was nephrectomy without radiotherapy. The sequence derives from a man aged 40-49 years with renal cell carcinoma.

The CDR3 loop is CASSSGQLYNSPLHF. DNA for the CDR3: TGTGCCAGCAGCTCGGGACAACTCTATAATTCACCCCTCCACTTT. The V call is TRBV5-6, the J call TRBJ1-6, with D possibly being TRBD1 (6 bases). Looked up from germline, CDR1 is SGHDT and CDR2 is YYEEEE. Trimming took 3 bases from V and 3 from J, leaving 10 bases between them. CDR3 length equals 15 residues.